This T cell receptor beta chain came from a study of monozygotic twins with inflammatory bowel disease. Findings of the study overall: Researchers were unable to tell different T cell subtypes apart.

Whole blood supplied total RNA, and T cells were not sorted. Every TCR library drew on 3500 ng of total RNA. Template switching introduced UMIs that contain a 6-nucleotide sample barcode. TCRdb reprocessed the 5' RACE reads and reports one entry per CDR3 protein, with no DNA. This listing includes some 400,000 distinct CDR3 sequences. A note on this clonotype: Its target is not known.

The germline CDR1 and CDR2 sequences are ENHRY and SYGVKD. The CDR3 contains 15 residues. V and J are TRBV10-3 and TRBJ2-7; TCRdb indicates TRBD1, and absent DNA this call remains unverified. The clonotype originates from a human donor with ulcerative colitis or Crohn's disease, or a healthy co-twin of an affected twin (not recorded which). Sample: blood. This CDR3 is CAISEWDRGPYEQYF.